Detailed here is one TCR beta chain. This specimen belongs to a study of T cell repertoires in cytomegalovirus infection. From the reads, TCRdb called clonotypes with MiXCR, one entry per CDR3 protein. Of more than 150,000 distinct CDR3 sequences in the sample, approximately 19% are singletons; the top ten hold under 3.5%. The clonotype was recovered from a human donor in good health (CMV status not recorded). Some clones in this sample may be carry-over from other donors' samples. Sequenced input: PBMCs.

CDR3 amino acids: CASSPGRGPYNEQFF. DNA for the CDR3: TGTGCCAGCAGCCCCGGGCGGGGACCCTACAATGAGCAGTTCTTC. The chain uses TRBV7-2 and TRBJ2-1; perhaps TRBD2 as D (6 bases). Germline CDR1 reads SGHTA; CDR2 reads FQGNSA. V was pared by 5 bases and J by 2 bases, with 13 bases between. This CDR3 comprises 15 residues. The variable domain in full, completed from reference TRBV7-2 and TRBJ2-1, reads GAGVSQSPSNKVTEKGKDVELRCDPISGHTALYWYRQSLGQGLEFLIYFQGNSAPDKSGLPSDRFSAERTGGSVSTLTIQRTQQEDSAVYLCASSPGRGPYNEQFFGPGTRLTVL.